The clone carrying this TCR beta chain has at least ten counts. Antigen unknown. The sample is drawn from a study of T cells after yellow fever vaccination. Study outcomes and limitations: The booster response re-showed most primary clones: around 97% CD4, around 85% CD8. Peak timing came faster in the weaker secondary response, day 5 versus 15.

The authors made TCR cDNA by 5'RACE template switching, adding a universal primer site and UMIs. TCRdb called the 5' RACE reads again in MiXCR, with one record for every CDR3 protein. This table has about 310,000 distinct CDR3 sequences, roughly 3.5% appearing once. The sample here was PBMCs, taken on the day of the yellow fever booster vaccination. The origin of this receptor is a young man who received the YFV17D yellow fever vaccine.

The CDR3 sequence is CARADTYEQYF. The CDR3 bases are TGTGCGAGGGCTGATACCTACGAGCAGTACTTC. The chain is built from TRBV30 and TRBJ2-7; D might be TRBD2 (5 bases). Germline V gives CDR1 GTSNPN, CDR2 SVGIG (reference sequence). CDR3 size: 11 residues. Using reference TRBV30 and TRBJ2-7 for the parts outside the CDR3, the full variable domain is SQTIHQWPATLVQPVGSPLSLECTVEGTSNPNLYWYRQAAGRGLQLLFYSVGIGQISSEVPQNLSASRPQDRQFILSSKKLLLSDSGFYLCARADTYEQYFGPGTRLTVT.